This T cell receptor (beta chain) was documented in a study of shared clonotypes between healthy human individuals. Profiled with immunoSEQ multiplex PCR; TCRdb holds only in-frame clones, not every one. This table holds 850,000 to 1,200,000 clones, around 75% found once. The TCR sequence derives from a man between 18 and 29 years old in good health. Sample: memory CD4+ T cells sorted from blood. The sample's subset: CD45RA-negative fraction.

CDR3 region: CASSSDRGREKLFF. The CDR3 DNA reads TGCGCCAGCAGCTCGGACAGGGGTAGGGAAAAACTGTTTTTT. The chain carries TRBV5-1 and TRBJ1-4, with TRBD1 matching 9 bases. The V gene end was trimmed by 3 bases and the J gene end by 8 bases; junction bases not matched to a gene: 5. The CDR3 spans 14 residues. CDR1 and CDR2 from the germline V gene are SGHRS and YFSETQ. Together with reference TRBV5-1 and TRBJ1-4, the CDR3 gives the full variable domain: KAGVTQTPRYLIKTRGQQVTLSCSPISGHRSVSWYQQTPGQGLQFLFEYFSETQRNKGNFPGRFSGRQFSNSRSEMNVSTLELGDSALYLCASSSDRGREKLFFGSGTQLSVL.